The clone carrying this T cell receptor beta chain was detected only a few times. Per the study methods: Nucleated cell number was recorded as an estimate derived from reference gene primer amplification. TCRdb keeps only in-frame clones here, not all; method: immunoSEQ multiplex PCR. The V and J calls and clone size are taken from that table; D and trimming were inferred from the DNA. The top ten hold about 5% of the sample, which has more than 95,000 clones, roughly 82% seen once. Between the trimmed V and J ends, which lost 0 bases and 2 bases, there was a span of 8 bases. The CDR3 has 15 residues. The germline CDR1 and CDR2 sequences are KGHSH and LQKENI. This entry comes from a study of blood T cell repertoires in COVID-19. Background on the study: Sites in the United States, Italy and Spain provided acute and convalescent COVID-19 samples. From T cells, B-cell-depleted T cells, or PBMCs came the material, which was cDNA or gDNA.

The receptor's source is a man aged 60 to 75 with acute or convalescent COVID-19. The source material was peripheral blood. This chain joins TRBV18 and TRBJ1-3; D is unclear. The CDR3 DNA reads TGTGCCAGCTCACCACCCGCCACTGCTGGAAACACCATATATTTT. This translates into CASSPPATAGNTIYF.